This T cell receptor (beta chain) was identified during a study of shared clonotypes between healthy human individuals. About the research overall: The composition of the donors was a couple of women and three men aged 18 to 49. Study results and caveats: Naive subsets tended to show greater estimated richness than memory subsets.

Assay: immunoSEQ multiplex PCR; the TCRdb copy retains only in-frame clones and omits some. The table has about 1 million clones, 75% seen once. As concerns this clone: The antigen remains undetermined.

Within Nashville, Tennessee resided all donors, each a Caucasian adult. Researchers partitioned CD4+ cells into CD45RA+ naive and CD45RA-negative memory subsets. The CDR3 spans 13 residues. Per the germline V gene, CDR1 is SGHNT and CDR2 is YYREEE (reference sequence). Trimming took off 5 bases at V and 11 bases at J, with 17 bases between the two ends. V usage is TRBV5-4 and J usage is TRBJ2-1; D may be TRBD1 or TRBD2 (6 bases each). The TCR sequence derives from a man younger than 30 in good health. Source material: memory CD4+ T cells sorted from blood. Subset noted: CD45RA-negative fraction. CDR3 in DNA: TGTGCCAGCAGTTACGGGGGCTTCGGGAAGCAGTTCTTC. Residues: CASSYGGFGKQFF. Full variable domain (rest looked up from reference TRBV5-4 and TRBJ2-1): ETGVTQSPTHLIKTRGQQVTLRCSSQSGHNTVSWYQQALGQGPQFIFQYYREEENGRGNFPPRFSGLQFPNYSSELNVNALELDDSALYLCASSYGGFGKQFFGPGTRLTVL.